This T cell receptor beta chain was identified in a study of T cell responses to AZD1222 COVID-19 vaccine. Notes on the study in general: Breadth and depth of Spike-specific TCRs rose after two AZD1222 doses.

The CDR3 length is 17 residues. Germline assignment: CDR1 SNHLY and CDR2 FYNNEI. Trimming pared 7 bases from V and 3 bases from J, leaving 25 bases between. As to this clone: Its specificity is unknown.

Clones were sequenced by immunoSEQ multiplex PCR, and TCRdb holds only the in-frame ones, with some missing. The sample contains 150,000 or so clones, 92% of which appear only once. The receptor comes from an adult in good health. The material was peripheral blood, obtained on day 0 of AZD1222 vaccination. The chain has TRBV2 and TRBJ2-7; weak D call: TRBD2 (5 bases). The CDR3 region is CASTPRGFVGIIYEQYF. The CDR3 DNA reads TGTGCCAGCACTCCCCGGGGATTCGTAGGGATCATCTACGAGCAGTACTTC.